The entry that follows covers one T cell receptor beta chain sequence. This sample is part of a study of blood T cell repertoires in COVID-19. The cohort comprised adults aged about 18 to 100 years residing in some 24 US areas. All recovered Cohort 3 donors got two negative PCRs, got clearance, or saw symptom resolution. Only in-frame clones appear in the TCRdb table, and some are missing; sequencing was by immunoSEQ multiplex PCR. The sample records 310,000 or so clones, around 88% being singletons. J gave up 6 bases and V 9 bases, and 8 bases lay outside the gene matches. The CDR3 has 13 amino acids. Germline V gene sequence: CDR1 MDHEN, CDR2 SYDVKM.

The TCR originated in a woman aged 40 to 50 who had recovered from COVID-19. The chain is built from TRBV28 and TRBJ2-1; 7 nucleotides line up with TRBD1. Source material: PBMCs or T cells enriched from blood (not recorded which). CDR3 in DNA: TGTGCCAGGCACAGGGGTGGTCGCAATGAGCAGTTCTTC. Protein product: CARHRGGRNEQFF. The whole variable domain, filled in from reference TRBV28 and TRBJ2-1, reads DVKVTQSSRYLVKRTGEKVFLECVQDMDHENMFWYRQDPGLGLRLIYFSYDVKMKEKGDIPEGYSVSREKKERFSLILESASTNQTSMYLCARHRGGRNEQFFGPGTRLTVL.